These 14 T cell receptor beta chains were sequenced from one sample in a study of OX40 agonist ivuxolimab in advanced cancers. This table comes from immunoSEQ multiplex PCR, and its TCRdb copy is limited to in-frame clones, with some not included. The sample comprises 20,000 to 30,000 clones, more than 70% of which are singletons, and 25% rests with the top ten. The starting material was CD4+ or CD8+ T cells sorted from blood, obtained in a trial of the OX40 agonist ivuxolimab. These receptors were collected from an adult with an advanced solid tumor such as melanoma, head and neck, liver or kidney cancer.

V gene TRBV10-1 combines with J gene TRBJ2-5; 12 positions agree with TRBD2. Germline CDR1 and CDR2: WNHNN and SYGVQD (reference sequence). The CDR3 runs to 18 residues. V lost 0 bases to trimming and J lost 0 bases; unmatched junction nucleotides: 5. The CDR3 loop reads CASSESRTSGKYQETQYF. The DNA of the CDR3 is TGCGCCAGCAGTGAGTCACGGACTAGCGGGAAGTACCAAGAGACCCAGTACTTC.

The chain couples TRBV30 to TRBJ2-3; no clear D gene. This CDR3 is built from 12 residues. Per germline, CDR1 GTSNPN and CDR2 SVGIG (reference sequence). Trimming left V 0 bases short and J 7 bases short, with 8 bases between. The CDR3 loop is CAWSVGANTQYF. As DNA, the CDR3 is TGTGCCTGGAGTGTAGGCGCTAATACGCAGTATTTT.

The table lists this clone with a few counts. The sample carries other DNA sequences with the same CDR3. This sequence joins TRBV27 and TRBJ2-1; 7 positions agree with TRBD2. The CDR3 is made up of 14 amino acids. Germline trimming cut 5 bases from V and 2 bases from J; bases unmatched to any gene: 3. Looked up from germline, CDR1 is MNHEY and CDR2 is SMNVEV (reference sequence). The CDR3 bases are TGTGCCAGCAGTCCGGGGACTACCTACAATGAGCAGTTCTTC. Residues: CASSPGTTYNEQFF.

Remarks on this clone: The junction shows a germline mismatch at one end, possibly a read error. The chain recombines TRBV5-4 with TRBJ2-7, with D unresolved. The CDR3 covers 13 residues. Germline CDR1 SGHNT, CDR2 YYREEE (reference sequence). The CDR3, as DNA: TGTGCCAGCAGCTTGGAGGACGGCTACCAGCAGTACTTC. Translation: CASSLEDGYQQYF.

The chain has TRBV9 and TRBJ2-2; D gene ambiguous. The germline CDR1 and CDR2 sequences are SGDLS and YYNGEE. The V and J ends lost 4 bases and 1 base respectively, with 5 bases between them. The CDR3 is 13 amino acids. The CDR3: CASSPWNTGELFF. CDR3 nucleotide sequence: TGTGCCAGCAGCCCCTGGAACACCGGGGAGCTGTTTTTT.

The J gene is TRBJ2-1, the V gene TRBV6-1; a weak D match, TRBD1 (7 bases). The V end lost 2 bases, the J end lost 4 bases, and 12 bases lay between the germline ends. Germline loops: CDR1 MNHNS, CDR2 SASEGT. The CDR3 consists of 15 residues. For the CDR3, the DNA is TGTGCCAGCAGTGAACCCCAGGGGGGTTACAATGAGCAGTTCTTC. This sequence encodes CASSEPQGGYNEQFF.

The V call is TRBV19, the J call TRBJ1-1; D is unresolved. Germline V lookup: CDR1 LNHDA, CDR2 SQIVND (reference sequence). Trimming stripped 8 bases from V and 5 bases from J, with 18 bases between. The CDR3 loop spans 14 amino acids. The DNA of the CDR3 is TGTGCCAGTTCCCGACAAGGAGGGTGGACTGAAGCTTTCTTT. The encoded protein is CASSRQGGWTEAFF.

This clone was detected a few times. The chain carries TRBV28 and TRBJ2-1; no reliable D call. Germline V gene sequence: CDR1 MDHEN, CDR2 SYDVKM. Trimming pared 8 bases from V and 3 bases from J, leaving 8 bases between. The CDR3 runs to 12 residues. In nucleotides, the CDR3 is TGTGCCAGCTGTCCGGTCTACAATGAGCAGTTCTTC. It translates to CASCPVYNEQFF.

The chain has TRBV4-3 and TRBJ2-5, with D uncertain. V dropped 3 bases and J dropped 5 bases, with 4 bases sitting between them. Germline V gives CDR1 LGHNA, CDR2 YSLEER. The CDR3 is made up of 11 amino acids. The chain's CDR3 is CASSHGETQYF. CDR3 DNA: TGCGCCAGCAGCCACGGGGAGACCCAGTACTTC.

The chain couples TRBV7-3 to TRBJ2-1; 8 bases map to TRBD1. J gave up 7 bases and V 5 bases, and 4 bases lay outside the gene matches. CDR1 SGHTA and CDR2 FQGTGA come from the germline V gene. The CDR3 totals 13 residues. The CDR3 region is CASSPRQGNEQFF. CDR3 DNA: TGTGCCAGCAGCCCGCGACAGGGGAATGAGCAGTTCTTC.

J is TRBJ2-2 and V is TRBV27; no clear D gene. The CDR3 is 11 residues long. The V gene's germline CDR1 is MNHEY and CDR2 SMNVEV (reference sequence). Trimming took off 7 bases at V and 2 bases at J, with 2 bases between the two ends. CDR3 amino acids: CASTNTGELFF. The CDR3 DNA is TGTGCCAGCACCAACACCGGGGAGCTGTTTTTT.

The chain links TRBV5-6 to TRBJ1-6; TRBD1 agrees at 8 bases. Germline CDR1 reads SGHDT; CDR2 reads YYEEEE. The V gene end was trimmed by 3 bases and the J gene end by 6 bases; junction bases not matched to a gene: 2. The CDR3 length is 14 residues. CDR3 loop: CASSWGTGNSPLHF. The CDR3 nucleotides read TGTGCCAGCAGCTGGGGGACAGGTAATTCACCCCTCCACTTT. Supplemented by reference TRBV5-6 and TRBJ1-6, the full variable domain reads DAGVTQSPTHLIKTRGQQVTLRCSPKSGHDTVSWYQQALGQGPQFIFQYYEEEERQRGNFPDRFSGHQFPNYSSELNVNALLLGDSALYLCASSWGTGNSPLHFGNGTRLTVT.

The V gene is TRBV6-5, the J gene TRBJ2-1; 7 bases agree with TRBD1. V lost 6 bases and J lost 9; bases outside the gene matches: 5. The CDR3 contains 12 residues. CDR1 is MNHEY and CDR2 is SVGAGI in the germline V gene. This chain's CDR3 is CASRDYRGEQFF. The CDR3 DNA is TGTGCCAGCAGGGATTACAGGGGTGAGCAGTTCTTC.

The genes are TRBV7-9 and TRBJ2-5; D call uncertain. The germline V and J ends were trimmed by 2 bases and 6 bases, with 7 bases remaining between them. The CDR3 is 12 residues long. CDR1 is SEHNR and CDR2 is FQNEAQ in the germline V gene (reference sequence). As DNA, the CDR3 is TGTGCCAGCAGCTTACCAGATAAGACCCAGTACTTC. Its protein product is CASSLPDKTQYF.